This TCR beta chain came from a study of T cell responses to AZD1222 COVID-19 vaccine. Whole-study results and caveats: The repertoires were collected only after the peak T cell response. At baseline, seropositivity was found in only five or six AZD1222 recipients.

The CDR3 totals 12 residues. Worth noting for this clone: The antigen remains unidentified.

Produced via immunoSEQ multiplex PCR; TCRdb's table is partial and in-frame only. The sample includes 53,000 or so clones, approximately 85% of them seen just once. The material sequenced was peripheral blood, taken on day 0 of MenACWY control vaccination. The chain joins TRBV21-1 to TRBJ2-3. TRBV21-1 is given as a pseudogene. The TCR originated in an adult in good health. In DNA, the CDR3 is TGTGCCAGCAGCAAAGATAAGGATACGCAGTATTTT. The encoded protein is CASSKDKDTQYF.